These T cell receptor beta chains were read from a single sample in a study of STAT5B mutations in CD4+ large granular lymphocyte leukemia. The repertoire was sequenced with immunoSEQ multiplex PCR; TCRdb's copy has only in-frame clones and lacks some. The sample holds fewer than 45,000 clones; roughly 76% are singletons and the top ten take 3% to 4%. Input material: CD4+ T cells from blood buffy coats. These receptors originate from a human donor in good health. The CDR3 runs from the conserved cysteine through the conserved F or W. The order of the fields is clone size, J gene, CDR3 length, V gene, D gene, CDR3 protein, CDR3 DNA. A D gene is named only where the DNA matches it firmly. Clone size appears in some rows only: once, few, many, or a class for an expanded clone.

NA | TRBJ1-3 | 13 | TRBV6-6 | TRBD1 | CASARGSGNTIYF | TGTGCCAGCGCCAGGGGGTCTGGAAACACCATATATTTT
NA | TRBJ1-1 | 15 | TRBV6-1 | NA | CASSEGTVRGTEAFF | TGTGCCAGCAGTGAGGGGACCGTGAGGGGCACTGAAGCTTTCTTT
once | TRBJ1-1 | 14 | TRBV11-2 | NA | CASSPYTLNTEAFF | TGTGCCAGCAGCCCGTACACGCTGAACACTGAAGCTTTCTTT
NA | TRBJ1-1 | 15 | TRBV5-4 | TRBD1 | CASSADRGMNTEAFF | TGTGCCAGCAGCGCGGACAGGGGGATGAACACTGAAGCTTTCTTT
NA | TRBJ2-1 | 10 | TRBV20-1 | NA | CSGGYNEQFF | TGCAGTGGTGGCTACAATGAGCAGTTCTTC
NA | TRBJ1-2 | 13 | TRBV28 | NA | CASSFTGAYGYTF | TGTGCCAGCAGTTTTACGGGGGCCTATGGCTACACCTTC
NA | TRBJ2-7 | 15 | TRBV4-3 | NA | CASSLQMGAGYEQYF | TGCGCCAGCAGCTTACAAATGGGGGCGGGCTACGAGCAGTACTTC
NA | TRBJ2-3 | 13 | TRBV11-2 | NA | CASSVRSTDTQYF | TGTGCCAGCAGCGTACGGAGCACAGATACGCAGTATTTT
NA | TRBJ1-5 | 15 | TRBV5-6 | NA | CASSLGGFRNQPQHF | TGTGCCAGCAGCTTGGGTGGGTTCCGCAATCAGCCCCAGCATTTT
once | TRBJ2-1 | 14 | TRBV5-1 | NA | CASSPPTGYNEQFF | TGCGCCAGCAGCCCTCCGACAGGCTACAATGAGCAGTTCTTC
NA | TRBJ1-2 | 14 | TRBV30 | NA | CAWTGMTGLYGYTF | TGTGCCTGGACTGGAATGACAGGACTATATGGCTACACCTTC
NA | TRBJ2-1 | 13 | TRBV7-9 | NA | CASSSTGDNEQFF | TGTGCCAGCAGCTCAACGGGGGACAATGAGCAGTTCTTC
NA | TRBJ1-4 | 13 | TRBV6-6 | NA | CASSYGPNEKLFF | TGTGCCAGCAGTTACGGACCAAATGAAAAACTGTTTTTT
NA | TRBJ2-2 | 16 | TRBV5-4 | TRBD2 | CASSFGNSGTAGELFF | TGTGCCAGCAGCTTCGGCAATAGCGGGACTGCAGGGGAGCTGTTTTTT
NA | TRBJ1-6 | 13 | TRBV27 | NA | CASTKEYNSPLHF | TGTGCCAGCACGAAGGAGTATAATTCACCCCTCCACTTT
NA | TRBJ1-1 | 15 | TRBV30 | TRBD1 | CAWSVQGAFWTEAFF | TGTGCCTGGAGTGTTCAGGGGGCTTTTTGGACTGAAGCTTTCTTT
NA | TRBJ2-1 | 16 | TRBV5-1 | TRBD1 | CASSLDGTGSYNEQFF | TGCGCCAGCAGCTTGGATGGGACAGGCTCCTACAATGAGCAGTTCTTC
NA | TRBJ2-1 | 15 | TRBV7-2 | NA | CASSLTGLTYNEQFF | TGTGCCAGCAGCTTAACCGGACTCACCTACAATGAGCAGTTCTTC
NA | TRBJ1-5 | 15 | TRBV6-1 | NA | CASSALTDSNQPQHF | TGTGCCAGCAGTGCCCTGACAGATAGCAATCAGCCCCAGCATTTT
NA | TRBJ2-7 | 12 | TRBV12-5 | TRBD1 | CASNRGAYEQYF | TGTGCTTCAAACAGGGGGGCCTACGAGCAGTACTTC
NA | TRBJ2-2 | 15 | TRBV10-3 | TRBD1 | CAISEGQENTGELFF | TGTGCCATCAGTGAGGGACAGGAAAACACCGGGGAGCTGTTTTTT
NA | TRBJ2-1 | 19 | TRBV12-5 | TRBD2 | CASGLGPGLAVSSYNEQFF | TGTGCTAGTGGTTTGGGCCCGGGACTAGCGGTGAGCTCCTACAATGAGCAGTTCTTC
NA | TRBJ2-1 | 15 | TRBV29-1 | TRBD2 | CSVESGRRSYNEQFF | TGCAGCGTTGAAAGCGGGAGAAGATCCTACAATGAGCAGTTCTTC
NA | TRBJ1-6 | 15 | TRBV19 | TRBD1 | CASSTATGVGSPLHF | TGTGCCAGTAGTACTGCTACAGGGGTGGGTTCACCCCTCCACTTT
NA | TRBJ1-5 | 16 | TRBV19 | TRBD1 | CASTGQGFYSNQPQHF | TGTGCCAGTACTGGACAGGGGTTCTATAGCAATCAGCCCCAGCATTTT
NA | TRBJ2-4 | 15 | TRBV6-5 | TRBD1 | CASRRDRLAKNIQYF | TGTGCCAGCAGGAGGGACAGACTAGCCAAAAACATTCAGTACTTC
NA | TRBJ1-1 | 15 | TRBV2 | TRBD1 | CASSVGTGKVAEAFF | TGTGCCAGCAGTGTAGGGACAGGGAAGGTTGCTGAAGCTTTCTTT
NA | TRBJ2-1 | 14 | TRBV7-9 | NA | CASSLGHLDNEQFF | TGTGCCAGCAGCCTGGGGCATCTGGACAATGAGCAGTTCTTC
NA | TRBJ2-7 | 13 | TRBV29-1 | NA | CSVEAYTDNEQYF | TGCAGCGTTGAAGCCTATACAGATAACGAGCAGTACTTC
once | TRBJ2-5 | 15 | TRBV9 | TRBD1 | CASSGTDWYQETQYF | TGTGCCAGCAGTGGGACAGATTGGTACCAAGAGACCCAGTACTTC
few | TRBJ1-1 | 13 | TRBV29-1 | TRBD1 | CSDQGQGGTEAFF | TGCAGCGACCAGGGACAGGGGGGTACTGAAGCTTTCTTT
NA | TRBJ2-7 | 15 | TRBV27 | NA | CASSLSPGAPYEQYF | TGTGCCAGCAGTTTATCGCCGGGGGCACCCTACGAGCAGTACTTC
NA | TRBJ1-1 | 12 | TRBV30 | NA | CAWRGMNTEAFF | TGTGCCTGGAGAGGGATGAACACTGAAGCTTTCTTT
NA | TRBJ2-6 | 14 | TRBV10-3 | NA | CAIKSDSRANVLTF | TGTGCCATCAAGTCGGACAGTAGGGCCAACGTCCTGACTTTC
NA | TRBJ2-7 | 15 | TRBV5-1 | NA | CASSLDGGQYYEQYF | TGCGCCAGCAGCTTGGATGGCGGACAGTACTACGAGCAGTACTTC
NA | TRBJ2-4 | 13 | TRBV27 | TRBD1 | CASSRQGENIQYF | TGTGCCAGCAGTCGACAGGGCGAAAACATTCAGTACTTC
NA | TRBJ2-7 | 14 | TRBV27 | NA | CASSPSRAVDEQYF | TGTGCCAGCAGTCCCTCCAGGGCAGTCGACGAGCAGTACTTC
NA | TRBJ2-7 | 14 | TRBV10-3 | NA | CAISQGEGLYEQYF | TGTGCCATCAGTCAGGGTGAGGGACTCTACGAGCAGTACTTC
NA | TRBJ1-2 | 14 | TRBV5-1 | NA | CASRLSDQHYGYTF | TGCGCCAGCAGGCTCTCAGACCAGCACTATGGCTACACCTTC
NA | TRBJ1-4 | 16 | TRBV7-8 | NA | CASSISGFLTNEKLFF | TGTGCCAGCAGCATATCAGGGTTCTTAACTAATGAAAAACTGTTTTTT